Given below is one TCR beta chain in context. The record originates from a study of technical replicates of blood from a few donors. The protocol was immunoSEQ multiplex PCR, while the TCRdb copy is restricted to in-frame clones and leaves out a portion. The sample includes approximately 51,000 clones, around 93% of them seen just once. Trimming took off 4 bases at V and 4 bases at J, with 13 bases between the two ends. Germline CDR1 reads LGHNA; CDR2 reads YNFKEQ. This CDR3 contains 14 residues. This rearrangement joins TRBV4-2 to TRBJ1-2, with TRBD1 as a possible D gene (5 bases). This receptor was obtained from a human donor in good health. Some clones in this sample may be carry-over from other donors' samples. Sequenced input: PBMCs. Here the CDR3 DNA reads TGTGCCAGCAGCCCGCGAGGGGACTTCTATGGCTACACCTTC. Translated, it gives CASSPRGDFYGYTF.